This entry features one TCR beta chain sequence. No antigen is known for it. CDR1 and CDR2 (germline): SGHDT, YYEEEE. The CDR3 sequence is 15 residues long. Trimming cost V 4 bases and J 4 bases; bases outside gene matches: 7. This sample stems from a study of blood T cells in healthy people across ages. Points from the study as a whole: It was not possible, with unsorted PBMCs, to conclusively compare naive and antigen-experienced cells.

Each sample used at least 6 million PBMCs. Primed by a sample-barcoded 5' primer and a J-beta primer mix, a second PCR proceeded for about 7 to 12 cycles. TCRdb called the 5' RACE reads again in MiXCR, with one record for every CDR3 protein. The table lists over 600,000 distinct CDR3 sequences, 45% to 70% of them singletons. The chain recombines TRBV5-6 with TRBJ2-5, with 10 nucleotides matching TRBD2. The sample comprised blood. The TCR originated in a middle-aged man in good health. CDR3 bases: TGTGCCAGCAGCCATCTAGCGGGAGAAGGAGAGACCCAGTACTTC. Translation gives CASSHLAGEGETQYF. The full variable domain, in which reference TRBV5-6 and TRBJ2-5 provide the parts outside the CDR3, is DAGVTQSPTHLIKTRGQQVTLRCSPKSGHDTVSWYQQALGQGPQFIFQYYEEEERQRGNFPDRFSGHQFPNYSSELNVNALLLGDSALYLCASSHLAGEGETQYFGPGTRLLVL.